The rows below give T cell receptor beta chains drawn from one sample of a study of blood T cell repertoires in COVID-19. Repertoires were generated with immunoSEQ multiplex PCR, while TCRdb's copy carries only in-frame clones and drops some. The table shows about 100,000 clones, with about 92% occurring only once. Material for sequencing was peripheral blood. The source of these receptors is a man between 18 and 29 years old with COVID-19, enrolled during active disease. Both conserved end residues are part of each CDR3. A D gene is named only where the DNA matches it firmly.

J gene	CDR3 length	D gene	V gene	CDR3 protein
TRBJ2-7	15	TRBD1	TRBV3-1/TRBV3-2	CASSQLPRDRDEQYF
TRBJ1-1	17	TRBD1	TRBV7-9	CASSTGTGERVGSEAFF
TRBJ2-2	17	TRBD2	TRBV5-1	CASSAGLAATNTGELFF
TRBJ2-2	16	TRBD1	TRBV7-2	CASSLSRSGGTGELFF
TRBJ2-2	12	-	TRBV4-3	CASSQTPRELFF
TRBJ2-3	15	TRBD2	TRBV6-2/TRBV6-3	CASSYNAGGSDTQYF
TRBJ1-2	14	TRBD1	TRBV19	CASSATGGSYGYTF
TRBJ2-6	16	-	TRBV28	CASSPGRVSGANVLTF
TRBJ2-7	13	-	TRBV27	CASSLGGSYEQYF
TRBJ2-1	13	-	TRBV2	CASKTDSYNEQFF
TRBJ1-2	14	-	TRBV30	CAWSALGAGDGYTF
TRBJ2-3	15	-	TRBV5-4	CASSFQTGLTDTQYF
TRBJ1-2	14	-	TRBV9	CASSPSQIFYGYTF
TRBJ2-5	14	-	TRBV9	CASSVALAGQTQYF
TRBJ1-6	18	TRBD1	TRBV4-1	CASSQGSTGGDPSSPLHF
TRBJ1-2	15	-	TRBV19	CASKDREGIDYGYTF
TRBJ1-4	15	TRBD1	TRBV18	CASSLDRATNEKLFF
TRBJ1-2	16	TRBD1	TRBV10-3	CAISDPGDREDYGYTF
TRBJ2-1	15	-	TRBV4-1	CASSQEGGPNNEQFF
TRBJ2-1	15	-	TRBV6-1	CASSELDLAYNEQFF
TRBJ2-7	13	-	TRBV27	CASSLGAVYEQYF
TRBJ2-7	19	TRBD2	TRBV7-2	CASSLRSGGFGRLSYEQYF
TRBJ2-3	15	TRBD2	TRBV4-1	CASSQTSGGTDTQYF